This T cell receptor (beta chain) came from a study of graft-versus-host responses after intestinal transplantation. The CDR3 has 16 residues. After removal of 3 bases from V and 5 bases from J, the junction contained 11 bases not matched to a gene. CDR1 SGHNT and CDR2 YYREEE come from the germline V gene (reference sequence). Only in-frame clones appear in the TCRdb table, and some are missing; sequencing was by immunoSEQ multiplex PCR. The sample includes about 80,000 clones, roughly 90% of them seen just once. A single count supports this clone. This chain uses TRBV5-4 with TRBJ1-1; 9 bases fit TRBD1. Sample: PBMCs, taken 98 days after intestinal transplantation. The sequence was obtained from a human patient who received an intestinal transplant, so some T cells may come from the graft donor. CDR3 sequence (DNA): TGTGCCAGCAGCTCAGCCGGGACAGGGAAGGGGACTGAAGCTTTCTTT. This codes for CASSSAGTGKGTEAFF.